These 23 T cell receptor beta chains were sequenced from one sample in a study of blood T cell repertoires in COVID-19 (dated by TCRdb to between 2020 and 2021). The protocol used for the library was the immunoSEQ multiplex PCR assay. TCRdb retrieved this table from immuneACCESS and kept in-frame rearrangements only. Not all clones are present; in checked studies, unresolved V genes account for under half, and no reason is known for the remainder. Here the sample has 60,000 to 70,000 clones; approximately 88% occur a single time. The ten largest clones capture roughly 43% of the sample. Sequencing was performed on peripheral blood. Receptor source: a woman in her sixties with COVID-19, enrolled during active disease.

The chain has TRBV5-6 and TRBJ2-4, with D possibly matching TRBD2 (6 bases). This CDR3 comprises 14 residues. The V and J ends lost 4 bases and 7 bases respectively, with 15 bases between them. The germline V gene has CDR1 SGHDT and CDR2 YYEEEE. CDR3 protein: CASSLRAGMNIQYF. The CDR3 DNA is TGTGCCAGCAGCCTTCGGGCGGGGATGAACATTCAGTACTTC.

J is TRBJ2-3 and V is TRBV3-1 (or the pseudogene TRBV3-2), with 9 bases fitting TRBD2. The CDR3 is 20 amino acids. Trimming cost V 2 bases and J 2 bases; bases outside gene matches: 17. The germline gives CDR1 LGHDT, CDR2 YNNKEL (reference sequence). CDR3 sequence reads: CASSQTRHKGTSTNTDTQYF. DNA of the CDR3: TGTGCCAGCAGCCAAACGCGACACAAAGGGACTAGCACTAACACAGATACGCAGTATTTT.

The count of this clone is one. CDR3 loop: CASRRAGAAYNEQFF. CDR3 DNA sequence: TGTGCCAGCAGACGAGCGGGAGCCGCCTACAATGAGCAGTTCTTC. The chain joins TRBV5-4 to TRBJ2-1; 8 bases line up with TRBD2. The trim removed 5 bases at V and 2 bases at J, leaving 6 bases unmatched. The CDR3 length is 15 residues. Germline lookup yields CDR1 SGHNT and CDR2 YYREEE (reference sequence).

The rearrangement links TRBV28 to TRBJ2-4, with D possibly being TRBD1 (6 bases). This CDR3 is 15 amino acids long. V was cut by 7 bases and J by 5 bases, with 18 bases left in between. Germline assignment: CDR1 MDHEN and CDR2 SYDVKM. CDR3 sequence reads: CASIQLRGEENIQYF. CDR3 nucleotides: TGTGCCAGCATCCAACTCAGGGGAGAGGAAAACATTCAGTACTTC.

The chain employs TRBV7-2 and TRBJ2-3; D perhaps matches TRBD2 (5 bases). Trimming shortened V by 2 bases and J by 2 bases, and 14 bases separated the two germline ends. The CDR3 runs to 16 residues. Germline values: CDR1 SGHTA, CDR2 FQGNSA. The CDR3 DNA is TGTGCCAGCAGCTTAATGGAGCGGTTAGACACAGATACGCAGTATTTT. This translates into CASSLMERLDTDTQYF.

The chain joins TRBV27 to TRBJ2-1; D is ambiguous. The V end was cut by 2 bases, the J end by 4 bases, with 6 bases between. Germline V CDR1 and CDR2: MNHEY, SMNVEV (reference sequence). This CDR3 spans 13 amino acids. The CDR3 reads CASSLIPYNEQFF. In DNA, the CDR3 is TGTGCCAGCAGTTTAATTCCGTACAATGAGCAGTTCTTC.

The gene calls are TRBV2 and TRBJ1-4; TRBD1 might be the D (5 bases). The germline gives CDR1 SNHLY, CDR2 FYNNEI. This CDR3 comprises 14 residues. V was pared by 1 base and J by 7 bases, with 10 bases between. CDR3 amino acids: CASSEEGLGEKLFF. CDR3 DNA sequence: TGTGCCAGCAGTGAAGAGGGGCTTGGTGAAAAACTGTTTTTT.

The chain combines TRBV12-3 or TRBV12-4 with TRBJ1-5; D uncertain. V was cut by 3 bases and J by 4 bases, with 4 bases left in between. CDR3 size: 12 residues. This CDR3 reads CASSFRNQPQHF. As DNA, the CDR3 is TGTGCCAGCAGTTTCAGGAATCAGCCCCAGCATTTT.

The V gene is TRBV2, the J gene TRBJ2-7; the D is unclear. Deletions cut 2 bases from V and 0 bases from J, with 11 bases between. The length of the CDR3 is 15 residues. From germline, CDR1 is SNHLY and CDR2 FYNNEI. The CDR3 coding sequence is TGTGCCAGCAGTGAAAAGAACTACTACTCCTACGAGCAGTACTTC. This codes for CASSEKNYYSYEQYF.

The chain uses TRBV12-3 or TRBV12-4 and TRBJ1-1; D is unresolved. The V and J ends lost 10 bases and 0 bases respectively, with 9 bases between them. This CDR3 region has 12 residues. CDR3 in amino acids: CATFLVNTEAFF. For the CDR3, the DNA is TGTGCCACCTTCTTAGTGAACACTGAAGCTTTCTTT.

V gene TRBV5-1 combines with J gene TRBJ2-7; 9 bases match TRBD2. V was clipped by 7 bases and J by 6 bases; unmatched bases: 14. The CDR3 loop spans 15 amino acids. Germline V lookup: CDR1 SGHRS, CDR2 YFSETQ. The CDR3 loop is CASSLWREGRSEQYF. CDR3 bases: TGCGCCAGCTCCCTATGGCGGGAGGGCCGTTCCGAGCAGTACTTC.

The chain combines TRBV2 with TRBJ1-4; maybe TRBD1 (6 bases). Looked up from germline, CDR1 is SNHLY and CDR2 is FYNNEI. The CDR3 covers 14 residues. V lost 2 bases to trimming and J lost 3 bases, with 7 bases between them. The CDR3 DNA reads TGTGCCAGCAGTGAAAGGGGGTCTAATGAAAAACTGTTTTTT. Protein: CASSERGSNEKLFF.

The chain combines TRBV30 with TRBJ2-1; 8 bases line up with TRBD2. The V gene's germline CDR1 is GTSNPN and CDR2 SVGIG (reference sequence). Unmatched junction bases numbered 21, after V lost 4 bases and J lost 10 bases. The CDR3 has 17 residues. The CDR3 reads CAWTPIQLAVATFEQFF. The CDR3 nucleotides are TGTGCCTGGACACCCATCCAACTAGCGGTGGCTACGTTCGAGCAGTTCTTC.

V gene TRBV6-2 or TRBV6-3 combines with J gene TRBJ2-1, with TRBD2 matching over 10 bases. The CDR3 runs to 15 residues. The germline gives CDR1 MNHEY, CDR2 SVGEGT. The trim removed 5 bases at V and 4 bases at J, leaving 5 bases unmatched. The CDR3 nucleotides read TGTGCCAGCAGTCTCAGCGGGAGGGCATACAATGAGCAGTTCTTC. Translation: CASSLSGRAYNEQFF.

This sequence joins TRBV15 and TRBJ1-1; TRBD1 agrees at 7 bases. The CDR3 contains 14 residues. J was trimmed by 6 bases and V by 5 bases; bases with no gene match: 9. From germline, CDR1 is LNHNV and CDR2 YYDKDF (reference sequence). The chain's CDR3 is CATSRTGTEPEAFF. In DNA form, the CDR3 reads TGTGCCACCAGCCGGACCGGGACAGAGCCTGAAGCTTTCTTT.

This sequence joins TRBV18 and TRBJ2-7; 8 bases are shared with TRBD1. V trimming: 4 bases; J trimming: 3 bases; junction bases outside the gene matches: 2. Germline V gives CDR1 KGHSH, CDR2 LQKENI. The CDR3 has 13 amino acids. CDR3 sequence reads: CASSLGQDYEQYF. The CDR3 DNA sequence: TGTGCCAGCTCACTGGGACAGGACTACGAGCAGTACTTC.

The V and J genes are TRBV25-1 and TRBJ2-3, with 8 positions matching TRBD2. V was clipped by 5 bases and J by 4 bases; unmatched bases: 5. There are 14 residues in the CDR3. Germline-derived CDR1 and CDR2 are MGHDK and SYGVNS. DNA for the CDR3: TGTGCCAGCAGTAAGCGGGAGAGAGCAGATACGCAGTATTTT. Translated, it gives CASSKRERADTQYF.

The chain recombines TRBV7-2 with TRBJ2-5; D is perhaps TRBD2 (6 bases). The CDR3 length is 15 residues. The V end was cut by 5 bases, the J end by 0 bases, with 13 bases between. From germline, CDR1 is SGHTA and CDR2 FQGNSA. The CDR3 DNA reads TGTGCCAGCAGCAGCCCAGGGAGGTACCAAGAGACCCAGTACTTC. Protein sequence: CASSSPGRYQETQYF.

This chain connects TRBV7-2 to TRBJ1-6; D unclear. CDR1 and CDR2 from the germline V gene are SGHTA and FQGNSA. CDR3 length: 15 amino acids. Trimming took off 3 bases at V and 6 bases at J, with 12 bases between the two ends. DNA for the CDR3: TGTGCCAGCAGCTTTTCCTTACAGTCTAATTCACCCCTCCACTTT. Its translation is CASSFSLQSNSPLHF.

This chain links TRBV6-2 or TRBV6-3 with TRBJ2-1; 8 bases map to TRBD2. The germline gives CDR1 MNHEY, CDR2 SVGEGT. Unmatched junction bases numbered 5, after V lost 2 bases and J lost 5 bases. The length of the CDR3 is 15 residues. CDR3 in amino acids: CASSYPGTRNNEQFF. CDR3 coding DNA: TGTGCCAGCAGTTACCCTGGGACTAGGAACAATGAGCAGTTCTTC.

The CDR3 DNA sequence: TGCGCCAGCAGCCCGACTAGCGGGATAAAGACCCAGTACTTC. This sequence encodes CASSPTSGIKTQYF. The chain joins TRBV4-1 to TRBJ2-5; 11 bases are a match to TRBD2. This CDR3 comprises 14 residues. The germline gives CDR1 MGHRA, CDR2 YSYEKL. V lost 4 bases to trimming and J lost 6 bases; unmatched junction nucleotides: 4.

For this clone: Different DNA sequences within this sample yield the same CDR3. The J gene is TRBJ2-7, the V gene TRBV3-1 (or the pseudogene TRBV3-2), with D possibly matching TRBD1 (6 bases). Germline lookup yields CDR1 LGHDT and CDR2 YNNKEL (reference sequence). V dropped 1 base and J dropped 2 bases, with 9 bases sitting between them. The CDR3 spans 14 residues. CDR3 nucleotide sequence: TGTGCCAGCAGCCAAGCAGCAGGGGCCTACGAGCAGTACTTC. Protein sequence: CASSQAAGAYEQYF.

The chain couples TRBV29-1 to TRBJ1-3; D might be TRBD1 (5 bases). Germline CDR1 reads SQVTM; CDR2 reads ANQGSEA. This CDR3 spans 16 amino acids. V gave up 7 bases and J gave up 2 bases, with 21 bases separating them. CDR3 loop: CSAWGDLQGTGNTIYF. CDR3 DNA sequence: TGCAGCGCCTGGGGGGACCTGCAAGGAACTGGAAACACCATATATTTT.